Following are 20 T cell receptor beta chains from one sample sequenced in a study of blood T cell repertoires in COVID-19. Assay used: immunoSEQ multiplex PCR; TCRdb lists only in-frame clones, some missing. This sample has tens of thousands of clones, with less than 80% found just once. Material: peripheral blood. These receptors came from a woman aged 50 to 60 with acute or convalescent COVID-19.

The chain is built from TRBV19 and TRBJ1-2; D perhaps matches TRBD1 (6 bases). The V gene's germline CDR1 is LNHDA and CDR2 SQIVND (reference sequence). The CDR3 has 15 amino acids. V lost 4 bases and J 4 bases, leaving 16 bases between the germline ends. The CDR3 loop reads CASSTRTGLIYGYTF. The CDR3 region has the DNA TGTGCCAGTAGTACCCGCACAGGGTTAATCTATGGCTACACCTTC.

The chain employs TRBV28 and TRBJ2-1; D gene uncertain. The V and J ends lost 1 base and 5 bases respectively, with 15 bases between them. The CDR3 has 16 residues. The germline CDR1 and CDR2 sequences are MDHEN and SYDVKM. The CDR3 DNA reads TGTGCCAGCAGTTTATCCCAGTCGAACAGCAACAATGAGCAGTTCTTC. Its protein product is CASSLSQSNSNNEQFF.

In its sample, this clone was seen a few times. J is TRBJ1-2 and V is TRBV28; 9 bases align to TRBD1. Germline values: CDR1 MDHEN, CDR2 SYDVKM. The CDR3 runs to 16 residues. The ends lost 4 bases at V and 4 bases at J; junction bases unmatched: 10. The CDR3 DNA follows: TGTGCCAGCAGTTCTCGGGGACAGGGAACAATCTATGGCTACACCTTC. Translated, it gives CASSSRGQGTIYGYTF.

The genes are TRBV14 and TRBJ2-3; D gene ambiguous. The CDR3 sequence is 13 residues long. CDR1 is SGHDN and CDR2 is FVKESK in the germline V gene. The V end lost 1 base, the J end lost 6 bases, and 8 bases lay between the germline ends. The CDR3 DNA sequence: TGTGCCAGCAGCCAAGGGCCCTGGGATACGCAGTATTTT. Residues: CASSQGPWDTQYF.

This CDR3 is CASSLLGSPNTGELFF. CDR3 coding DNA: TGTGCCAGCAGCCTCTTGGGGAGCCCCAACACCGGGGAGCTGTTTTTT. The rearrangement links TRBV28 to TRBJ2-2; a possible D gene is TRBD2 (5 bases). CDR1 and CDR2 (germline): MDHEN, SYDVKM. Trimming took 6 bases from V and 2 from J, leaving 16 bases between them. This CDR3 region has 16 residues.

The chain combines TRBV19 with TRBJ1-5; no clear D gene. This CDR3 is 14 amino acids long. Germline V lookup: CDR1 LNHDA, CDR2 SQIVND (reference sequence). With 3 bases removed from V and 3 bases from J, the gap between germline ends came to 9 bases. This CDR3 is CASSIARDNQPQHF. CDR3 sequence (DNA): TGTGCCAGTAGTATTGCTAGAGACAATCAGCCCCAGCATTTT. The complete variable domain, with remaining parts taken from reference TRBV19 and TRBJ1-5, reads DGGITQSPKYLFRKEGQNVTLSCEQNLNHDAMYWYRQDPGQGLRLIYYSQIVNDFQKGDIAEGYSVSREKKESFPLTVTSAQKNPTAFYLCASSIARDNQPQHFGDGTRLSIL.

V usage is TRBV27 and J usage is TRBJ2-3; D might be TRBD2 (6 bases). V lost 3 bases, J lost 4 bases, and 11 bases lay in between. There are 14 residues in the CDR3. Germline loops: CDR1 MNHEY, CDR2 SMNVEV (reference sequence). Written as DNA, the CDR3 is TGTGCCAGCAGTTTGCTGGGACTTCCAGATACGCAGTATTTT. It is translated as CASSLLGLPDTQYF.

This chain connects TRBV5-1 to TRBJ2-7; the match to TRBD1 covers 7 bases. Germline V CDR1 and CDR2: SGHRS, YFSETQ. With 7 bases clipped from V and 1 base from J, the junction kept 8 bases outside the gene matches. The CDR3 covers 14 residues. This CDR3 reads CASYETGVSYEQYF. DNA for the CDR3: TGCGCCAGCTACGAAACAGGGGTTTCCTACGAGCAGTACTTC. Variable domain in full (rest from reference TRBV5-1 and TRBJ2-7): KAGVTQTPRYLIKTRGQQVTLSCSPISGHRSVSWYQQTPGQGLQFLFEYFSETQRNKGNFPGRFSGRQFSNSRSEMNVSTLELGDSALYLCASYETGVSYEQYFGPGTRLTVT.

CDR3 sequence reads: CASSVVGRITDTQYF. CDR3 DNA sequence: TGTGCCAGCAGCGTAGTGGGCAGAATCACAGATACGCAGTATTTT. This rearrangement joins TRBV9 to TRBJ2-3; D not resolved. Per the germline V gene, CDR1 is SGDLS and CDR2 is YYNGEE. The V end was cut by 0 bases, the J end by 2 bases, with 10 bases between. The length of the CDR3 is 15 residues.

The gene calls are TRBV29-1 and TRBJ1-1; TRBD1 might be the D (5 bases). CDR3 length: 13 residues. The ends were cut back, 5 bases at V and 0 bases at J, with 10 bases in the middle. Germline lookup yields CDR1 SQVTM and CDR2 ANQGSEA. The CDR3 DNA is TGCAGCGTTCACAGGAATATGAACACTGAAGCTTTCTTT. Translated, it gives CSVHRNMNTEAFF.

This sequence joins TRBV27 and TRBJ2-3; 8 nucleotides line up with TRBD2. The CDR3 has 15 amino acids. CDR1 and CDR2 from the germline V gene are MNHEY and SMNVEV (reference sequence). The J segment lost 1 base and the V segment lost 6 bases, leaving 6 bases of the junction unmatched. The CDR3 loop is CASSPGGRGTDTQYF. CDR3 DNA: TGTGCCAGCAGCCCGGGGGGGCGGGGCACAGATACGCAGTATTTT.

This clone occurred once. The chain is built from TRBV28 and TRBJ1-2; D remains ambiguous. From germline, CDR1 is MDHEN and CDR2 SYDVKM. Trimming cost V 3 bases and J 10 bases, with 15 bases left between them. The CDR3 extends over 13 amino acids. The CDR3 nucleotides read TGTGCCAGCAGTTTTCCCCTTACAGTCAACTACACCTTC. It codes for CASSFPLTVNYTF.

This clone was found a few times. As DNA, the CDR3 is TGTGCCAGCAGCCTACACCGGGACAGGGGGCGAGCTAATGAAAAACTGTTTTTT. Residues: CASSLHRDRGRANEKLFF. The gene calls are TRBV7-2 and TRBJ1-4; 12 nucleotides align to TRBD1. With 5 bases clipped from V and 3 bases from J, the junction kept 10 bases outside the gene matches. CDR3 length: 18 residues. Germline V gene sequence: CDR1 SGHTA, CDR2 FQGNSA.

This sequence joins TRBV9 and TRBJ1-1; a possible D gene is TRBD1 (5 bases). Per the germline V gene, CDR1 is SGDLS and CDR2 is YYNGEE. V lost 4 bases and J lost 6, with 16 bases in between. The CDR3 loop spans 14 amino acids. The CDR3 loop is CASSPRTTGAEAFF. The CDR3 coding sequence is TGTGCCAGCAGCCCCCGGACAACGGGCGCTGAAGCTTTCTTT.

The chain employs TRBV27 and TRBJ2-5, with a weak D call TRBD1 (5 bases). With 11 bases removed from V and 2 bases from J, the gap between germline ends came to 15 bases. From germline, CDR1 is MNHEY and CDR2 SMNVEV (reference sequence). The CDR3 totals 13 residues. CDR3 bases: TGTGCCTCCGCCAGGGAAAGACAAGAGACCCAGTACTTC. It translates to CASARERQETQYF.

This chain connects TRBV9 to TRBJ1-5; 8 bases map to TRBD1. The CDR3 has 16 residues. The V segment lost 2 bases and the J segment 5 bases; nucleotides outside the gene matches: 9. From germline, CDR1 is SGDLS and CDR2 YYNGEE. The DNA of the CDR3 is TGTGCCAGCAGCGTCGGACAGGGAATAGGAGATCAGCCCCAGCATTTT. This gives the protein CASSVGQGIGDQPQHF.

The chain is built from TRBV28 and TRBJ1-2; 7 bases are shared with TRBD1. The CDR3 is 16 amino acids. The junction had 13 bases not matched to a gene; V was cut back by 3 bases and J by 6 bases. Germline V gene sequence: CDR1 MDHEN, CDR2 SYDVKM. The CDR3 reads CASSFDREAYVDGYTF. DNA for the CDR3: TGTGCCAGCAGTTTTGACAGGGAGGCCTATGTGGATGGCTACACCTTC.

CDR3 DNA: TGCGCCAGCCGGTCGAGGGGGGGCGGGACAGATACGCAGTATTTT. Translated: CASRSRGGGTDTQYF. The genes are TRBV4-3 and TRBJ2-3; maybe TRBD2 (7 bases). CDR3 size: 15 residues. V lost 8 bases, J lost 3 bases, and 18 bases lay in between. Germline V gene sequence: CDR1 LGHNA, CDR2 YSLEER.

J is TRBJ1-1 and V is TRBV2; D not resolved. The germline gives CDR1 SNHLY, CDR2 FYNNEI. The CDR3 contains 13 residues. V was shortened by 6 bases and J by 10 bases, with 18 bases between the two germline ends. CDR3 in amino acids: CASRRDALNGAFF. The CDR3 bases are TGTGCCAGCAGGCGGGATGCCCTGAATGGAGCTTTCTTT.

The rearrangement uses TRBV4-1 and TRBJ2-2, with 10 bases aligning to TRBD2. This CDR3 comprises 17 residues. Germline assignment: CDR1 MGHRA and CDR2 YSYEKL. J was trimmed by 5 bases and V by 1 base; bases with no gene match: 7. CDR3 sequence reads: CASSQASGGAYTGELFF. Written as DNA, the CDR3 is TGCGCCAGCAGCCAAGCTAGCGGGGGCGCTTATACCGGGGAGCTGTTTTTT.